This T cell receptor beta chain was sequenced in a study of T cell changes during pregnancy in multiple sclerosis (dated by TCRdb to between 2018 and 2021). Notes on the research overall: The study looked at changes in the T cell repertoire across pregnancy in women with multiple sclerosis.

This clone was detected once. The clone's antigen remains unknown. Per-base qualities were not stored, and no clone one base away is much larger. Library construction relied on the immunoSEQ multiplex PCR assay. TCRdb's version of the immuneACCESS table is confined to in-frame rearrangements and falls short of the full clone set. An unresolved V gene accounts for under half of the shortfall where checked; the remainder is of unknown origin. The table for this sample lists approximately 40,000 clones; 92% of them were counted only once. 5% to 6% of the sample lies in the top ten. The sequence was collected from a female donor with multiple sclerosis, enrolled in a pregnancy study. The sequenced sample was CD8+ T cells from peripheral blood mononuclear cells, obtained in the third trimester of pregnancy.

The CDR3 amino acid sequence is: CASRDKRQGAALKIPRVRETQYF. The sequenced DNA: TGTGCCAGCAGAGATAAAAGACAGGGGGCTGCACTAAAAATTCCCCGAGTAAGAGAGACCCAGTACTTC. The chain couples TRBV2 to TRBJ2-5, with 10 bases matching TRBD1. From the germline V gene, CDR1 is SNHLY and CDR2 is FYNNEI. For this chain, trimming is 6 bases at the V end and 4 bases at the J end, and the number of junction bases without a gene match is 32. Reading from cysteine to phenylalanine, the CDR3 counts 23 amino acids. Just CDR3 DNA is preserved here, 69 bases in frame from base 1.